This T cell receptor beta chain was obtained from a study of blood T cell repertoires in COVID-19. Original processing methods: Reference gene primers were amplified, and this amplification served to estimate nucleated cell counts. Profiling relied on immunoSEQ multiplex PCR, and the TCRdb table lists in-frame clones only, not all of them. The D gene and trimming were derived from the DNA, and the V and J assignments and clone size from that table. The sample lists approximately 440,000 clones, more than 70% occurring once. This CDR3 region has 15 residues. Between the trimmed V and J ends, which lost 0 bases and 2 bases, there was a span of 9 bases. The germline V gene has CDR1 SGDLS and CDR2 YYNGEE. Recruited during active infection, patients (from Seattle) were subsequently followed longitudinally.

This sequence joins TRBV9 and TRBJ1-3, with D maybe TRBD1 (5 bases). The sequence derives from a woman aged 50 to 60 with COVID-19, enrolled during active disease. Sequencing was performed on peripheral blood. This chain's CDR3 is CASSVGGETGNTIYF. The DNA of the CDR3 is TGTGCCAGCAGCGTAGGGGGGGAAACTGGAAACACCATATATTTT.